The TCR beta chain described here comes from a study of shared clonotypes between healthy human individuals. Study-wide context: Three plates each covered CD4 naive and memory; CD8 naive two, CD8 memory one.

Profiling relied on immunoSEQ multiplex PCR, and the TCRdb table lists in-frame clones only, not all of them. Among some 2.4 million clones listed, approximately 93% were seen once. Regarding this clone: The antigen is unknown.

Overall study results and limits: Some naive CD4 clonotypes, 5% to 5.5%, turned up in common across several donors.

This CDR3 region has 13 residues. Trimming removed 1 base at V and 6 bases at J, with 8 bases between. Germline CDR1 SGHAT, CDR2 FQNNGV. The sequenced sample was naive CD4+ T cells from PBMCs. Subset indicated: CD45RA+ positively selected. This TCR was recovered from a young man in good health. Some clones in this sample may be carry-over from other donors' samples. The chain has TRBV11-2 and TRBJ2-3; D is undetermined. CDR3 region: CASSLAIGDTQYF. The CDR3 DNA sequence: TGTGCCAGCAGCTTAGCTATAGGTGATACGCAGTATTTT.